Listed here are 30 T cell receptor beta chains from one sample, sequenced in a study of cytomegalovirus exposure and HLA in healthy donors. The PCR employed 60 Vbeta primers together with 13 Jbeta primers. Libraries were prepared by immunoSEQ multiplex PCR; TCRdb keeps only in-frame clonotypes and omits some of them. This table holds over 45,000 clones, 78% found once. Sequencing input: PBMCs. The receptors stem from a female donor in good health and CMV-seronegative.

The chain recombines TRBV19 with TRBJ2-1, with 11 bases lining up with TRBD1. Germline V gene data show CDR1 as LNHDA and CDR2 as SQIVND (reference sequence). The trim removed 3 bases at V and 4 bases at J, leaving 2 bases unmatched. CDR3 length: 15 residues. The DNA of the CDR3 is TGTGCCAGTAGTATGGACAGGGGGCGTTACAATGAGCAGTTCTTC. It translates to CASSMDRGRYNEQFF.

The rearrangement joins TRBV10-1 to TRBJ2-2, with 7 bases fitting TRBD1. Germline V gives CDR1 WNHNN, CDR2 SYGVQD (reference sequence). The CDR3 totals 14 residues. The V gene end was trimmed by 5 bases and the J gene end by 3 bases; junction bases not matched to a gene: 3. In nucleotides, the CDR3 is TGCGCCAGCAGTTCCGACAGGGACACCGGGGAGCTGTTTTTT. It encodes CASSSDRDTGELFF.

CDR3 region: CASSDSTSGGEQFF. Here the CDR3 DNA reads TGTGCCAGCAGTGACTCGACTAGCGGGGGTGAGCAGTTCTTC. The chain carries TRBV6-4 and TRBJ2-1, with 12 bases fitting TRBD2. The CDR3 has 14 amino acids. CDR1 MRHNA and CDR2 SNTAGT come from the germline V gene. Unmatched junction bases numbered 0, after V lost 0 bases and J lost 9 bases.

This clone was observed a single time. The V call is TRBV5-1, the J call TRBJ1-1; D perhaps matches TRBD1 (6 bases). With 1 base removed from V and 1 base from J, the gap between germline ends came to 8 bases. Germline V gives CDR1 SGHRS, CDR2 YFSETQ. The CDR3 consists of 14 residues. The CDR3 region is CASSLLQGNTEAFF. DNA for the CDR3: TGCGCCAGCAGCTTGTTACAGGGGAACACTGAAGCTTTCTTT.

The rearrangement links TRBV4-2 to TRBJ2-2; TRBD2 aligns across 9 bases. This CDR3 contains 16 residues. Germline trimming cut 0 bases from V and 4 bases from J; bases unmatched to any gene: 3. CDR1 is LGHNA and CDR2 is YNFKEQ in the germline V gene. The CDR3 region has the DNA TGTGCCAGCAGCCAAGAGAGCGGGGGGCTCACCGGGGAGCTGTTTTTT. Its protein product is CASSQESGGLTGELFF.

The chain links TRBV29-1 to TRBJ2-5; perhaps TRBD1 as D (5 bases). The germline V gene encodes CDR1 SQVTM and CDR2 ANQGSEA. The V end lost 5 bases, the J end lost 4 bases, and 17 bases lay between the germline ends. This CDR3 spans 14 amino acids. CDR3 DNA sequence: TGCAGCGTTCCCAAAGGGGCACTGGTAGAGACCCAGTACTTC. Translation gives CSVPKGALVETQYF.

V is TRBV6-5 and J is TRBJ1-1; 7 bases map to TRBD1. V shed 0 bases and J 3 bases; nucleotides not matched to a gene: 4. CDR3 length: 15 residues. Looked up from germline, CDR1 is MNHEY and CDR2 is SVGAGI. The CDR3 DNA reads TGTGCCAGCAGTTACTCGAGACAGGGTGACACTGAAGCTTTCTTT. Its translation is CASSYSRQGDTEAFF.

The chain couples TRBV5-1 to TRBJ2-1, with 10 nucleotides matching TRBD2. J gave up 3 bases and V 4 bases, and 4 bases lay outside the gene matches. There are 15 residues in the CDR3. Germline loops: CDR1 SGHRS, CDR2 YFSETQ. Here the CDR3 DNA reads TGCGCCAGCAGCACTTCTAGCGGGGGCTACAATGAGCAGTTCTTC. It codes for CASSTSSGGYNEQFF. The full variable domain, its missing parts supplied by reference TRBV5-1 and TRBJ2-1, is KAGVTQTPRYLIKTRGQQVTLSCSPISGHRSVSWYQQTPGQGLQFLFEYFSETQRNKGNFPGRFSGRQFSNSRSEMNVSTLELGDSALYLCASSTSSGGYNEQFFGPGTRLTVL.

The J gene is TRBJ1-2, the V gene TRBV19; D possibly corresponds to TRBD1 (5 bases). This CDR3 comprises 13 residues. Germline values: CDR1 LNHDA, CDR2 SQIVND (reference sequence). The ends were cut back, 1 base at V and 8 bases at J, with 11 bases in the middle. The CDR3 nucleotides are TGTGCCAGTAGTATAGCCAGGGTGGACGGCTACACCTTC. It encodes CASSIARVDGYTF.

The V and J genes are TRBV6-1 and TRBJ1-6; D may be TRBD1 (6 bases). The CDR3 runs 16 residues. Germline V lookup: CDR1 MNHNS, CDR2 SASEGT. V lost 4 bases and J lost 5, with 15 bases in between. The CDR3 loop reads CASSADRTRDNSPLHF. Written as DNA, the CDR3 is TGTGCCAGCAGTGCTGACAGGACGAGGGATAATTCACCCCTCCACTTT.

The rearrangement uses TRBV18 and TRBJ1-2; the D gene is possibly TRBD1 (6 bases). The CDR3 is 14 residues long. Trimming cost V 5 bases and J 0 bases, with 10 bases left between them. CDR1 and CDR2 (germline): KGHSH, LQKENI. This CDR3 is CASSAGQSNYGYTF. CDR3 bases: TGTGCCAGCTCAGCCGGACAGTCTAACTATGGCTACACCTTC.

The chain joins TRBV6-5 to TRBJ1-1, with a possible D match to TRBD1 (5 bases). V was trimmed by 6 bases and J by 2 bases, leaving 16 bases between them. CDR3 length: 15 residues. Germline loops: CDR1 MNHEY, CDR2 SVGAGI. Here the CDR3 reads CASSWNRQGNTEAFF. The CDR3 DNA sequence: TGTGCCAGCAGCTGGAACAGGCAGGGAAACACTGAAGCTTTCTTT.

The J gene is TRBJ1-5, the V gene TRBV5-1, with D possibly matching TRBD1 (5 bases). The CDR3 is 14 residues long. Germline V gives CDR1 SGHRS, CDR2 YFSETQ. V lost 5 bases and J lost 6, with 15 bases in between. The CDR3 coding sequence is TGCGCCAGCAGAAACAGGCGCCTCCGTCAGCCCCAGCATTTT. It encodes CASRNRRLRQPQHF.

This chain joins TRBV18 and TRBJ1-5; TRBD1 matches at 9 bases. The CDR3 sequence is 14 residues long. Germline CDR1 is KGHSH and CDR2 is LQKENI. V shed 5 bases, J shed 9 bases, and the junction held 8 bases outside the gene matches. The CDR3 spells CASSVPGQGSPQHF. The CDR3 nucleotides are TGTGCCAGCTCAGTCCCGGGACAGGGCTCGCCCCAGCATTTT.

The chain combines TRBV29-1 with TRBJ2-5; D might be TRBD2 (6 bases). Per germline, CDR1 SQVTM and CDR2 ANQGSEA. With 3 bases removed from V and 5 bases from J, the gap between germline ends came to 10 bases. This CDR3 contains 12 residues. Written as DNA, the CDR3 is TGCAGCGTTGAGGGAGGATACGAGACCCAGTACTTC. This gives the protein CSVEGGYETQYF.

CDR3: CASSTTGTGYGYTF. CDR3 bases: TGTGCCAGTAGTACCACAGGGACAGGATATGGCTACACCTTC. This rearrangement joins TRBV19 to TRBJ1-2; TRBD1 agrees at 8 bases. V lost 4 bases and J lost 5; bases outside the gene matches: 6. The CDR3 runs to 14 residues. Germline V CDR1 and CDR2: LNHDA, SQIVND (reference sequence).

The V and J genes are TRBV25-1 and TRBJ1-2, with a weak D call TRBD1 (5 bases). There are 13 residues in the CDR3. Trimming shortened V by 5 bases and J by 3 bases, and 10 bases separated the two germline ends. The germline V gene encodes CDR1 MGHDK and CDR2 SYGVNS. In nucleotides, the CDR3 is TGTGCCAGCAGTTTGTCGGGGGACTATGGCTACACCTTC. It translates to CASSLSGDYGYTF.

The chain is built from TRBV4-3 and TRBJ1-1; tentatively, D is TRBD1 (5 bases). V was trimmed by 1 base and J by 7 bases, leaving 13 bases between them. The germline CDR1 and CDR2 sequences are LGHNA and YSLEER. The CDR3 loop spans 14 amino acids. CDR3 region: CASSQGQGRGEAFF. The CDR3 DNA is TGCGCCAGCAGCCAAGGTCAGGGAAGGGGTGAAGCTTTCTTT.

The chain carries TRBV18 and TRBJ1-1, with TRBD1 as a possible D gene (6 bases). The V and J ends lost 2 bases and 1 base respectively, with 11 bases between them. The V gene's germline CDR1 is KGHSH and CDR2 LQKENI. The CDR3 loop spans 15 amino acids. This CDR3 is CASSPVQGANTEAFF. The CDR3 DNA reads as TGTGCCAGCTCACCAGTACAGGGCGCGAACACTGAAGCTTTCTTT. The full variable domain, in which reference TRBV18 and TRBJ1-1 provide the parts outside the CDR3, is NAGVMQNPRHLVRRRGQEARLRCSPMKGHSHVYWYRQLPEEGLKFMVYLQKENIIDESGMPKERFSAEFPKEGPSILRIQQVVRGDSAAYFCASSPVQGANTEAFFGQGTRLTVV.

The CDR3 sequence: CAISEWTSGGGEQFF. The CDR3 bases are TGTGCCATCAGTGAGTGGACTAGCGGGGGGGGTGAGCAGTTCTTC. J is TRBJ2-1 and V is TRBV10-3, with 15 nucleotides matching TRBD2. J gave up 9 bases and V 1 base, and 1 base lay outside the gene matches. The germline V gene encodes CDR1 ENHRY and CDR2 SYGVKD. This CDR3 has 15 amino acids.

This rearrangement joins TRBV5-1 to TRBJ2-5, with unresolved D. Trimming shortened V by 0 bases and J by 5 bases, and 8 bases separated the two germline ends. CDR1 and CDR2 (germline): SGHRS, YFSETQ. There are 13 residues in the CDR3. The CDR3 region has the DNA TGCGCCAGCAGCTTGGGTAATGGCGAGACCCAGTACTTC. Translation: CASSLGNGETQYF.

This rearrangement joins TRBV7-8 to TRBJ2-1; D ambiguous. The CDR3 totals 13 residues. Trimming left V 1 base short and J 8 bases short, with 9 bases between. Per germline, CDR1 SGHVS and CDR2 FQNEAQ. The CDR3 DNA is TGTGCCAGCAGCTTAGATCTCGGTGATGAGCAGTTCTTC. Its protein is CASSLDLGDEQFF.

The V and J genes are TRBV9 and TRBJ2-2, with a tentative D call TRBD2 (5 bases). CDR3 length: 15 residues. Trimming shortened V by 2 bases and J by 4 bases, and 12 bases separated the two germline ends. Per the germline V gene, CDR1 is SGDLS and CDR2 is YYNGEE. CDR3 DNA: TGTGCCAGCAGCGTCGGACTTAGCGCCACCGGGGAGCTGTTTTTT. This translates into CASSVGLSATGELFF.

Details on this clone: Mismatch with germline at one junction end may stem from a read error. The same CDR3 arises from other DNA sequences in this sample as well. The chain links TRBV28 to TRBJ1-1; D ambiguous. CDR3 length equals 14 residues. CDR1 MDHEN and CDR2 SYDVKM come from the germline V gene. CDR3 amino acids: CASFLGGMNTEAFF. The CDR3 DNA follows: TGTGCCAGCTTCCTTGGAGGCATGAATACTGAAGCTTTCTTT.

This clone was observed a few times. The chain's CDR3 is CASSLKGYRRGGSETQYF. The CDR3 region has the DNA TGTGCCAGCAGTTTAAAAGGCTATAGGCGGGGGGGCAGTGAGACCCAGTACTTC. The V gene is TRBV27, the J gene TRBJ2-5; 9 nucleotides align to TRBD2. This CDR3 is built from 18 residues. Germline V gene lookup returns CDR1 MNHEY and CDR2 SMNVEV (reference sequence). Trimming cost V 2 bases and J 5 bases; bases outside gene matches: 15.

The chain uses TRBV5-1 and TRBJ2-1; TRBD2 might be the D (7 bases). The germline V gene encodes CDR1 SGHRS and CDR2 YFSETQ. With 4 bases removed from V and 0 bases from J, the gap between germline ends came to 11 bases. The CDR3 contains 15 residues. The CDR3 region has the DNA TGCGCCAGCAGCCGGGGGGCCGGCTCCTACAATGAGCAGTTCTTC. It yields the protein CASSRGAGSYNEQFF.

CDR3 coding DNA: TGTGCCAGCAGCAAAAGGGCGGGCGAAGGGGAGCAGTTCTTC. This gives the protein CASSKRAGEGEQFF. The rearrangement links TRBV28 to TRBJ2-1; D might be TRBD2 (5 bases). Germline V CDR1 and CDR2: MDHEN, SYDVKM. The CDR3 contains 14 residues. Trimming pared 6 bases from V and 10 bases from J, leaving 19 bases between.

A remark on this clone: Other DNA sequences in the same sample also yield this CDR3. This chain uses TRBV7-9 with TRBJ2-7; 8 nucleotides agree with TRBD1. Germline V gene data show CDR1 as SEHNR and CDR2 as FQNEAQ (reference sequence). The CDR3 is 14 amino acids. V lost 1 base to trimming and J lost 4 bases; unmatched junction nucleotides: 3. CDR3 amino acids: CASSLGQGAYEQYF. The CDR3 DNA sequence: TGTGCCAGCAGCTTAGGGCAGGGGGCGTACGAGCAGTACTTC.

This clone has only a few counts. The chain combines TRBV27 with TRBJ1-6, with D unclear. The length of the CDR3 is 12 residues. The germline gives CDR1 MNHEY, CDR2 SMNVEV (reference sequence). V was shortened by 4 bases and J by 16 bases, with 14 bases between the two germline ends. This CDR3 is CASSSPPWTLHF. In nucleotides, the CDR3 is TGTGCCAGCAGTTCCCCCCCTTGGACTCTCCACTTT.

This chain connects TRBV11-2 to TRBJ2-1; D unresolved. Germline loops: CDR1 SGHAT, CDR2 FQNNGV. The CDR3 spans 12 residues. Trimming stripped 0 bases from V and 10 bases from J, with 7 bases between. This CDR3 is CASSLDWREQFF. The CDR3 bases are TGTGCCAGCAGCTTAGATTGGCGGGAGCAGTTCTTC. Complete variable domain (other parts from reference TRBV11-2 and TRBJ2-1): EAGVAQSPRYKIIEKRQSVAFWCNPISGHATLYWYQQILGQGPKLLIQFQNNGVVDDSQLPKDRFSAERLKGVDSTLKIQPAKLEDSAVYLCASSLDWREQFFGPGTRLTVL.